This section outlines one T cell receptor (beta chain) sequence together with its context. Per the germline V gene, CDR1 is MDHEN and CDR2 is SYDVKM. Trimming cost V 7 bases and J 8 bases; bases outside gene matches: 16. This CDR3 region has 17 residues. Some clones are missing from TCRdb's copy, which holds only in-frame ones; the method was immunoSEQ multiplex PCR. The sample shows some 330,000 clones, about 90% of them seen only once. This sample is part of a study of blood T cell repertoires in COVID-19. This receptor was taken from a man aged 35 to 55 in a cohort exposed to, infected with or recovered from COVID-19 (not recorded which). The rearrangement joins TRBV28 to TRBJ2-2; TRBD2 matches at 10 bases. The sample comprised PBMCs or T cells enriched from blood (not recorded which). The CDR3 DNA follows: TGTGCCAGCACCCCAGGAGGGGCTAGCGGGAGTGGGGGGGAGCTGTTTTTT. Protein: CASTPGGASGSGGELFF.